This entry describes one T cell receptor (beta chain). Its antigen is currently unknown. CDR1 MNHEY and CDR2 SVGAGI come from the germline V gene. The CDR3 is 14 residues long. The ends lost 2 bases at V and 6 bases at J; junction bases unmatched: 2. The entry originates in a study of cytomegalovirus exposure and HLA in healthy donors. The study's findings and limits: Among TCR beta chains of equal frequency, HLA-associated ones were more clonally expanded in a later analysis.

PCR primers comprised 60 Vbeta and 13 Jbeta primers. Libraries were prepared by immunoSEQ multiplex PCR; TCRdb keeps only in-frame clonotypes and omits some of them. The repertoire holds approximately 140,000 clones, with roughly 72% as singletons. What was sequenced was PBMCs. The V gene is TRBV6-5, the J gene TRBJ2-2, with 8 nucleotides matching TRBD2. The TCR was taken from a man aged 40-50 years in good health and CMV-seronegative. The CDR3 reads CASSYHGGAGELFF. CDR3 bases: TGTGCCAGCAGTTACCACGGGGGGGCCGGGGAGCTGTTTTTT.